This TCR beta chain was retrieved from a study of cytomegalovirus exposure and HLA in healthy donors. The study ran its PCR with 60 Vbeta and 13 Jbeta primers. TCRdb's copy holds only in-frame clones and misses some; the assay was immunoSEQ multiplex PCR. The table has 130,000 or so clones, 75% to 85% seen once. Germline-derived CDR1 and CDR2 are LNHDA and SQIVND (reference sequence). V dropped 5 bases and J dropped 0; count of bases not matched to a gene: 7. The CDR3 is made up of 17 amino acids. The specimen was PBMCs. The chain combines TRBV19 with TRBJ2-1; 10 bases map to TRBD2. The sequence was obtained from a woman between 50 and 59 years old in good health and CMV-seropositive. CDR3 in DNA: TGTGCCAGTAGTTCCGGGACTAGCGAAAGCTCCTACAATGAGCAGTTCTTC. This gives the protein CASSSGTSESSYNEQFF.